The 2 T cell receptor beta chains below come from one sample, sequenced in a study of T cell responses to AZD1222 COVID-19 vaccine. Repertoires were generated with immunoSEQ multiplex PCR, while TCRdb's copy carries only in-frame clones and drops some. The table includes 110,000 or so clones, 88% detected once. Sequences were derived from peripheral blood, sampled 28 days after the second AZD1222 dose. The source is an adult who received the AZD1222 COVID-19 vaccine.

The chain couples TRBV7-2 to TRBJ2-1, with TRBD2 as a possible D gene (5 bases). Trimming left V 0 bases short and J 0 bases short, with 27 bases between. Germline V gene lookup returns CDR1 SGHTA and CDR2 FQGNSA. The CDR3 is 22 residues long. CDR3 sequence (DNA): TGTGCCAGCAGCTTAGCTTTTTGGTTTGAGGGTTCAATGGTCGTCTCCTACAATGAGCAGTTCTTC. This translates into CASSLAFWFEGSMVVSYNEQFF.

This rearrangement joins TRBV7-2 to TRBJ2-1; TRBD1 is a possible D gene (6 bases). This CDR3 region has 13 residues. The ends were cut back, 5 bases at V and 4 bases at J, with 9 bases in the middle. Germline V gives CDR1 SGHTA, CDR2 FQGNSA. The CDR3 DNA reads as TGTGCCAGCAGCCCCCAGGGGTACAATGAGCAGTTCTTC. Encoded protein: CASSPQGYNEQFF. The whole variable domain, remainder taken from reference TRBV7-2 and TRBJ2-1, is GAGVSQSPSNKVTEKGKDVELRCDPISGHTALYWYRQSLGQGLEFLIYFQGNSAPDKSGLPSDRFSAERTGGSVSTLTIQRTQQEDSAVYLCASSPQGYNEQFFGPGTRLTVL.